This T cell receptor beta chain was sequenced during a study of identical twins (dated by TCRdb to 2016 to 2017). Study-wide context: To test whether fetal clonotypes persist, the study used deep sequencing on TCR alpha and beta repertoires from monozygotic twins, unrelated adults of various ages, and cord blood. Replicate twin experiments were performed at different times using different library preparation protocols to rule out contamination.

All donors were healthy Caucasians. Three pairs of female monozygotic twins, all aged roughly 18 to 29 years, were included in the twin cohort. Positive isolation kits from Invitrogen were used to isolate the CD4+ and CD8+ T cell populations. The library was prepared using 5' RACE. The instrument was an Illumina HiSeq 2000. A universal primer binding site was added through template switching, and the final cDNA carried a unique molecular identifier so that TCR cDNA molecules could be counted accurately. Specific primers in the conserved constant-segment region were used to synthesize first-strand cDNA for TCR alpha and beta chains. To control for contamination, every cDNA library was double barcoded, receiving both a SMART-Mk sample barcode and Illumina barcodes. TruSeq adapter sequences, together with Illumina sample barcodes, were added in two successive PCR steps. The TCR alpha and beta cDNA libraries were sequenced on the Illumina HiSeq platform using custom primers. Regarding the original processing steps: MiGEC was used to process raw reads and extract unique molecular identifiers, and MiXCR was used to find CDR3 positions. For each individual, recombination models were inferred using an EM algorithm with the repgenHMM and IGoR tools. Shared clonotypes were analyzed with the tcR package in R, and sharing was normalized by the product of cloneset sizes. Out-of-frame nonproductive sequences were analyzed to study raw recombination free of thymic and clonal selection effects. TCRdb trimmed public reads at Q25 via fastp, called clones via MiXCR and kept in-frame beta chains. Identical CDR3 proteins give one entry, which carries the most common genes and DNA. The V and J calls come from TCRdb's annotation, not from the publication. The sample includes 500,000 to 600,000 distinct CDR3 sequences, with roughly a fifth observed a single time. The ten largest make up about 0.91% of the sample.

General conclusions and limits of the study: Excess twin sharing in beta out-of-frame sequences was weaker because fewer shared sequences lowered the signal-to-noise ratio. Because the same donors could not be followed over many years, the conclusions relied on cross-sectional statistical analysis. Compared with coincidental sharing between unrelated individuals, an excess of low generation-probability sequences was observed among out-of-frame TCR alpha sequences shared between twins. Abundant cord blood beta clonotypes had fewer insertions, young adult naive repertoires showed a similar but weaker trend, and memory repertoires showed no such trend. Out-of-frame TCR alpha sharing in monozygotic twins was systematically underestimated by recombination models, whereas sharing between unrelated individuals was in agreement with the recombination models. Zero-insertion analyses could be partly confounded by invariant T cells such as MAIT and iNKT, although diverse VJ usage argued against such confounding for most clonotypes.

This clonotype has ten or more counts. Its cognate antigen has yet to be identified. The sample holds no much larger clone one base away, and base qualities are not on file. A further study also used this sample, focusing on T cells expressing NK-cell markers. That second publication adds: Roughly 8 donors provided sorted CD3+CD56+NKG2C+, CD3+CD56+NKG2C- and CD3+CD56-NKG2C+ T-cell subsets, whose TCR beta-chain repertoires were profiled. Among the eight sequenced donors, only one was HCMV-seronegative, while the other seven were HCMV-seropositive. To restrict sorting to alphabetaTCR-expressing T cells, an anti-gammadeltaTCR antibody was added in several experiments. In several donors, the dominant CD3+CD56+NKG2C+ clonotypes ranked among the top 10 CD8+ clonotypes, making up roughly 1.0-7.0% of CD8+ T cells. Those dominant clonotypes were again the most abundant among CD3+CD56-NKG2C+ cells in a few donors, at roughly 28.3-65%. It remained unclear whether the expanded NKG2C-expressing T cell clones were specific for HCMV antigens. The study sequenced eight donors, all healthy volunteers chosen at random: three men and five women. A commercial ELISA kit detecting HCMV-specific IgG in serum was used to determine HCMV serostatus. MIGEC was used to demultiplex reads and group reads by UMI, and MiTCR was used to assemble and quantify clonotypes. Only TCR cDNA sequences supported by at least two reads were kept to exclude erroneous sequences. The tcR package was used for downstream repertoire analysis, and clonotypes were matched between fractions using CDR3 nucleotide sequence together with V segment. VDJmatch was used to annotate antigen specificity against VDJdb, with one amino acid substitution in CDR3 allowed.

The TCR comes from a woman aged 18-29 years in good health. The sample taken for sequencing was CD4+ T cells sorted from blood.

The sequence in DNA is TGCAGTGCTATCAGGGGCCCCGCCACTGAAGCTTTCTTT. This gives the protein CSAIRGPATEAFF. The sequence links TRBV20-1 to TRBJ1-1, with a weak D call of TRBD1 (6 bases match). V gives up 4 bases and J gives up 4 bases, and the segment between their germline ends measures 13 bases. In the germline V gene (reference sequence), CDR1 corresponds to DFQATT and CDR2 to SNEGSKA. The CDR3 runs 13 residues from the cysteine to the phenylalanine. Left in the record is the CDR3 DNA by itself, 39 bases read in frame from the first base.